The next 9 T cell receptor beta chains were all read from a single sample in a study of blood T cell repertoires in COVID-19. The protocol was immunoSEQ multiplex PCR, while the TCRdb copy is restricted to in-frame clones and leaves out a portion. The sample records about 190,000 clones, 80% to 90% being singletons. Sample: peripheral blood. These receptor sequences come from a human donor in a cohort sampled during active COVID-19.

The J gene is TRBJ2-3, the V gene TRBV6-4, with a tentative D call TRBD2 (6 bases). The V gene's germline CDR1 is MRHNA and CDR2 SNTAGT. The ends were cut back, 0 bases at V and 4 bases at J, with 14 bases in the middle. The CDR3 has 16 residues. The CDR3 sequence: CASSDSTAGSSDTQYF. As DNA, the CDR3 is TGTGCCAGCAGTGACTCGACAGCGGGCAGCTCAGATACGCAGTATTTT.

This clone is a singleton in its sample. The gene calls are TRBV5-1 and TRBJ1-2; D unresolved. Germline CDR1 and CDR2: SGHRS and YFSETQ. Trimming left V 4 bases short and J 3 bases short, with 10 bases between. The CDR3 covers 13 residues. CDR3: CASSQQTDYGYTF. CDR3 bases: TGCGCCAGCAGCCAACAAACCGACTATGGCTACACCTTC.

V usage is TRBV12-5 and J usage is TRBJ1-2; the D gene is possibly TRBD1 (5 bases). Deletions cut 6 bases from V and 4 bases from J, with 12 bases between. CDR3 length: 13 amino acids. Germline V lookup: CDR1 LGHNT, CDR2 FRNRAP. The CDR3 loop is CASGPGLSYGYTF. The CDR3 nucleotides read TGTGCTAGTGGCCCGGGACTGAGCTATGGCTACACCTTC.

The chain recombines TRBV2 with TRBJ2-1; D is ambiguous. The CDR3 totals 11 residues. CDR1 SNHLY and CDR2 FYNNEI come from the germline V gene. Trimming shortened V by 8 bases and J by 8 bases, and 10 bases separated the two germline ends. The CDR3 bases are TGTGCCAGCCGAAAGAACTATGAGCAGTTCTTC. It translates to CASRKNYEQFF.

The chain has TRBV25-1 and TRBJ1-5; D possibly corresponds to TRBD1 (6 bases). Germline assignment: CDR1 MGHDK and CDR2 SYGVNS. There are 14 residues in the CDR3. V shed 3 bases and J shed 1 base, with 7 bases lying between them. For the CDR3, the DNA is TGTGCCAGCAGTGAGACAGGCAGCAATCAGCCCCAGCATTTT. Protein: CASSETGSNQPQHF.

The V and J genes are TRBV12-3 or TRBV12-4 and TRBJ2-7; D is possibly TRBD2 (6 bases). Trimming stripped 5 bases from V and 6 bases from J, with 11 bases between. There are 12 residues in the CDR3. The CDR3 here is CASSPGLTEQYF. Written as DNA, the CDR3 is TGTGCCAGCAGTCCGGGACTCACCGAGCAGTACTTC.

V usage is TRBV7-3 and J usage is TRBJ2-5, with 7 positions matching TRBD2. The V gene's germline CDR1 is SGHTA and CDR2 FQGTGA. The trim removed 8 bases at V and 2 bases at J, leaving 14 bases unmatched. The CDR3 loop spans 16 amino acids. The CDR3 spells CASSPLGGLEQETQYF. CDR3 nucleotide sequence: TGTGCCAGCTCTCCTTTGGGGGGGTTGGAACAAGAGACCCAGTACTTC.

The chain joins TRBV6-1 to TRBJ1-1, with D unclear. Germline V gives CDR1 MNHNS, CDR2 SASEGT. V was cut by 3 bases and J by 0 bases, with 14 bases left in between. The CDR3 has 16 residues. CDR3 region: CASSDAQRIMNTEAFF. The DNA for the CDR3 is TGTGCCAGCAGTGATGCACAAAGAATTATGAACACTGAAGCTTTCTTT.

This chain links TRBV14 with TRBJ1-2, with D possibly matching TRBD1 (6 bases). CDR1 is SGHDN, CDR2 FVKESK, per germline. Trimming cost V 3 bases and J 4 bases, with 9 bases left between them. This CDR3 has 13 amino acids. The CDR3 here is CASSHQGFYGYTF. The CDR3 coding sequence is TGTGCCAGCAGCCATCAGGGGTTCTATGGCTACACCTTC.